The source of this T cell receptor (beta chain) is a study of PD-1 blockade in mismatch repair-deficient tumors. As for the study in general: Enrolled about 2013-2017, patients had progressing, pretreated mismatch repair-deficient cancers of over nine types. Study findings and constraints: After pembrolizumab, tumor-resident clones rose rapidly, then generally contracted before radiologic responses.

Clones were sequenced by immunoSEQ multiplex PCR, and TCRdb holds only the in-frame ones, with some missing. The sample contains 75,000 to 80,000 clones, roughly 80% of which appear only once. This CDR3 comprises 16 residues. Trimming removed 5 bases from V and 4 bases from J; junction bases left unmatched: 14. Looked up from germline, CDR1 is SGHTA and CDR2 is FQGNSA. Every patient had mismatch repair deficiency by PCR or immunohistochemistry. Of note for this clone: Its cognate antigen is unknown.

The receptor comes from an adult with mismatch repair-deficient cancer. Sequencing was performed on peripheral blood, taken 44 weeks after starting pembrolizumab. V usage is TRBV7-2 and J usage is TRBJ2-7; 7 bases match TRBD2. The CDR3 DNA follows: TGTGCCAGCAGCGTTGGGAGGGGTGGATATTCGTACGAGCAGTACTTC. Translating gives CASSVGRGGYSYEQYF. Using reference TRBV7-2 and TRBJ2-7 for the parts outside the CDR3, the full variable domain is GAGVSQSPSNKVTEKGKDVELRCDPISGHTALYWYRQSLGQGLEFLIYFQGNSAPDKSGLPSDRFSAERTGGSVSTLTIQRTQQEDSAVYLCASSVGRGGYSYEQYFGPGTRLTVT.